A single sample is the source of the 25 T cell receptor beta chains below, sequenced in a study of vaccination effects on CD4 cells after COVID-19 (dated by TCRdb to the early 2020s). To identify antigen-specific CD4+ T cell clonotypes by their expansion, the ViraFEST assay first stimulated PBMC with viral peptide pools and then applied TCR sequencing. After less than 13 days of culture, CD4+ T cells were isolated with the EasySep CD4+ T cell isolation kit. None of the healthy vaccine recipients had a prior SARS-CoV-2 infection, which was confirmed by nucleocapsid antibody tests that came back negative both before and after vaccination. Their antigens are not known. The receptor library was made with the immunoSEQ multiplex PCR assay. The table was pulled from immuneACCESS by TCRdb, which kept in-frame rearrangements only. Such tables lose some clones; where checked, under half of the loss comes from unresolved V genes, and the rest has no known cause. The sample table records 30,000 to 35,000 clones; around 78% of these occur just once. Around 30% of the sample goes to the ten largest clones.

This specimen consisted of CD4+ T cells from PBMCs cultured with HCoV-OC43 spike peptides, obtained before COVID-19 vaccination. This sample's cell subset or site label indicates: HCoV-OC43 spike overlapping peptide pool stimulation. The receptor set was obtained from a human donor who received a COVID-19 vaccine.

The chain recombines TRBV5-4 with TRBJ2-7, with 8 bases identical to TRBD2. In germline, CDR1 is SGHNT, CDR2 YYREEE (reference sequence). CDR3 length: 16 residues. V dropped 0 bases and J dropped 0; count of bases not matched to a gene: 5. For the CDR3, the DNA is TGTGCCAGCAGCTTGGATGCGGCGGGGGGCTCCTACGAGCAGTACTTC. Its translation is CASSLDAAGGSYEQYF.

This sequence joins TRBV6-2 or TRBV6-3 and TRBJ1-5, with unresolved D. The germline CDR1 and CDR2 sequences are MNHEY and SVGEGT. With 0 bases removed from V and 4 bases from J, the gap between germline ends came to 13 bases. The CDR3 length is 16 residues. CDR3 sequence (DNA): TGTGCCAGCAGTTACTCGAAAGGGCCGGAGAATCAGCCCCAGCATTTT. Translation: CASSYSKGPENQPQHF.

V is TRBV29-1 and J is TRBJ1-2, with a weak D call TRBD1 (5 bases). The germline V gene encodes CDR1 SQVTM and CDR2 ANQGSEA. Between the trimmed V and J ends, which lost 0 bases and 8 bases, there was a span of 10 bases. The CDR3 length is 12 residues. CDR3 DNA sequence: TGCAGCGTTGAAGATCCAGGGAGGGGCTACACCTTC. Amino acids: CSVEDPGRGYTF.

The J gene is TRBJ2-7, the V gene TRBV1; the listed D gene, TRBD2, was not tested against the DNA. TRBV1 is classified as a pseudogene. This CDR3 is 15 amino acids long. CDR3: CTSSVGTPPSYEQYF. The CDR3 DNA follows: TGCACCAGCAGCGTGGGGACTCCCCCCTCCTACGAGCAGTACTTC.

The rearrangement joins TRBV5-1 to TRBJ2-5; 13 positions match TRBD2. There are 15 residues in the CDR3. Germline CDR1 and CDR2: SGHRS and YFSETQ. V shed 4 bases and J 4 bases; nucleotides not matched to a gene: 4. The CDR3 region has the DNA TGCGCCAGCAGCAGGACTAGCGGGAGATTAGAGACCCAGTACTTC. Amino acids: CASSRTSGRLETQYF.

This chain links TRBV9 with TRBJ2-1; unclear D gene. The V and J ends lost 4 bases and 8 bases respectively, with 10 bases between them. Germline CDR1 reads SGDLS; CDR2 reads YYNGEE. The CDR3 contains 12 residues. The CDR3 loop reads CASSSPRDEQFF. CDR3 nucleotides: TGTGCCAGCAGCTCACCTAGGGATGAGCAGTTCTTC.

This clone was seen only a few times. This chain uses TRBV5-6 with TRBJ2-3, with D possibly matching TRBD1 (6 bases). This CDR3 region has 15 residues. V was trimmed by 0 bases and J by 3 bases, leaving 11 bases between them. Per germline, CDR1 SGHDT and CDR2 YYEEEE. CDR3 nucleotide sequence: TGTGCCAGCAGCTTGGACACCACAGGGACAGATACGCAGTATTTT. Its protein product is CASSLDTTGTDTQYF.

This sequence joins TRBV5-4 and TRBJ1-3, with a tentative D call TRBD1 (5 bases). The V end lost 0 bases, the J end lost 0 bases, and 10 bases lay between the germline ends. CDR1 SGHNT and CDR2 YYREEE come from the germline V gene (reference sequence). This CDR3 comprises 16 residues. The CDR3 region has the DNA TGTGCCAGCAGCTTGGTTCGCGGGGGCTCTGGAAACACCATATATTTT. Translation gives CASSLVRGGSGNTIYF.

This clone has a single count. The V call is TRBV3-1 (or the pseudogene TRBV3-2), the J call TRBJ1-1; TRBD1 might be the D (5 bases). The CDR3 runs to 13 residues. V lost 5 bases, J lost 4 bases, and 11 bases lay in between. Germline loops: CDR1 LGHDT, CDR2 YNNKEL (reference sequence). The chain's CDR3 is CASSTPGPTEAFF. The CDR3 nucleotides read TGTGCCAGCAGCACCCCAGGGCCCACTGAAGCTTTCTTT.

V and J are TRBV28 and TRBJ1-4; weak D call: TRBD1 (6 bases). The CDR3 spans 14 residues. Germline CDR1 and CDR2: MDHEN and SYDVKM. Trimming took off 6 bases at V and 8 bases at J, with 16 bases between the two ends. CDR3 residues: CASSAPGAGEKLFF. CDR3 sequence (DNA): TGTGCCAGCAGCGCACCAGGGGCCGGGGAAAAACTGTTTTTT.

This clone was seen a single time. V gene TRBV5-1 combines with J gene TRBJ2-7; TRBD2 matches at 14 bases. Trimming took 0 bases from V and 10 from J; bases not matched to a gene: 9. The CDR3 runs 16 residues. CDR1 SGHRS and CDR2 YFSETQ come from the germline V gene. CDR3 bases: TGCGCCAGCAGCTTGGGACTAGCGGGAGGGTACGAAGGACAGTACTTC. It is translated as CASSLGLAGGYEGQYF.

This chain uses TRBV4-3 with TRBJ1-2; unclear D gene. In germline, CDR1 is LGHNA, CDR2 YSLEER. V was cut by 0 bases and J by 5 bases, with 13 bases left in between. The CDR3 is 15 amino acids. The CDR3 DNA sequence: TGCGCCAGCAGCCAAGAAAGGGTCGAAGCATATGGCTACACCTTC. Its protein is CASSQERVEAYGYTF.

The chain employs TRBV18 and TRBJ1-1; maybe TRBD1 (5 bases). Trimming took 2 bases from V and 2 from J, leaving 12 bases between them. The CDR3 has 15 amino acids. CDR1 is KGHSH, CDR2 LQKENI, per germline. CDR3 nucleotides: TGTGCCAGCTCACCAATGCGGCAGGGAAACACTGAAGCTTTCTTT. Its protein product is CASSPMRQGNTEAFF.

The V and J genes are TRBV5-1 and TRBJ2-5, with D perhaps TRBD1 or TRBD2 (7 bases each). Germline assignment: CDR1 SGHRS and CDR2 YFSETQ. The CDR3 is made up of 14 amino acids. Between the trimmed V and J ends, which lost 3 bases and 5 bases, there was a span of 14 bases. In nucleotides, the CDR3 is TGCGCCAGCAGCTCCCAGGGGGGGTGGGAGACCCAGTACTTC. This gives the protein CASSSQGGWETQYF.

This sequence joins TRBV3-1 (or the pseudogene TRBV3-2) and TRBJ2-1; 12 bases map to TRBD2. From germline, CDR1 is LGHDT and CDR2 YNNKEL (reference sequence). V lost 7 bases, J lost 0 bases, and 4 bases stayed unmatched. The CDR3 extends over 16 amino acids. CDR3 DNA: TGTGCCAGCAACCCTAGCGGGAGGGTCTCCTACAATGAGCAGTTCTTC. Its protein product is CASNPSGRVSYNEQFF.

The sample holds a few counts of this clone. DNA for the CDR3: TGTGCCAGCTCCCGGGAGACAGGGGGCACTGAAGCTTTCTTT. Encoded protein: CASSRETGGTEAFF. This chain links TRBV18 with TRBJ1-1; the match to TRBD1 covers 9 bases. The length of the CDR3 is 14 residues. The V segment lost 6 bases and the J segment 4 bases; nucleotides outside the gene matches: 6. The germline gives CDR1 KGHSH, CDR2 LQKENI.

A word on this clone: This sample also contains other DNA sequences that code for the same CDR3. The genes are TRBV28 and TRBJ2-2, with D possibly being TRBD1 (6 bases). This CDR3 region has 15 residues. Trimming cost V 5 bases and J 2 bases, with 12 bases left between them. Germline CDR1 reads MDHEN; CDR2 reads SYDVKM. The CDR3 reads CASSPGTPNTGELFF. In DNA form, the CDR3 reads TGTGCCAGCAGTCCCGGGACACCTAACACCGGGGAGCTGTTTTTT. Looking up the rest from reference TRBV28 and TRBJ2-2 gives the full variable domain: DVKVTQSSRYLVKRTGEKVFLECVQDMDHENMFWYRQDPGLGLRLIYFSYDVKMKEKGDIPEGYSVSREKKERFSLILESASTNQTSMYLCASSPGTPNTGELFFGEGSRLTVL.

The CDR3 bases are TGTGCCAGCAGCCTACTAGCGGGAGGGAGCAATGAGCAGTTCTTC. It codes for CASSLLAGGSNEQFF. V usage is TRBV7-6 and J usage is TRBJ2-1; 13 bases align to TRBD2. Looked up from germline, CDR1 is SGHVS and CDR2 is FNYEAQ. This CDR3 region has 15 residues. The trim removed 5 bases at V and 6 bases at J, leaving 4 bases unmatched.

The J gene is TRBJ2-1, the V gene TRBV24-1, with a weak D call TRBD1 (6 bases). Trimming removed 5 bases from V and 7 bases from J, with 11 bases in between. The V gene's germline CDR1 is KGHDR and CDR2 SFDVKD. The CDR3 totals 13 residues. The CDR3 sequence is CATSGPGANEQFF. CDR3 DNA: TGTGCCACCAGTGGCCCAGGGGCTAATGAGCAGTTCTTC.

A single count supports this clone. The chain combines TRBV6-2 or TRBV6-3 with TRBJ1-1; D is undetermined. V was clipped by 1 base and J by 2 bases, with 5 bases between them. The CDR3 runs 13 residues. CDR1 MNHEY and CDR2 SVGEGT come from the germline V gene. CDR3 in DNA: TGTGCCAGCAGTTACTGGAGAAACACTGAAGCTTTCTTT. Encoded protein: CASSYWRNTEAFF.

The CDR3 coding sequence is TGTGCCAGCAGCTCCGGGACGGCCTATGGCTACACCTTC. Encoded protein: CASSSGTAYGYTF. The chain couples TRBV7-2 to TRBJ1-2; possible D gene TRBD1, 5 bases. Trimming stripped 4 bases from V and 4 bases from J, with 10 bases between. CDR1 SGHTA and CDR2 FQGNSA come from the germline V gene. The CDR3 loop spans 13 amino acids.

The gene calls are TRBV28 and TRBJ1-2, with D unresolved. The CDR3 is made up of 12 amino acids. The V end lost 4 bases, the J end lost 5 bases, and 8 bases lay between the germline ends. Germline V gene data show CDR1 as MDHEN and CDR2 as SYDVKM. CDR3 DNA: TGTGCCAGCAGTTCCCGGGCGTATGGCTACACCTTC. It translates to CASSSRAYGYTF.

The chain couples TRBV7-9 to TRBJ2-5; D is possibly TRBD1 (6 bases). Trimming took off 1 base at V and 2 bases at J, with 8 bases between the two ends. The V gene's germline CDR1 is SEHNR and CDR2 FQNEAQ (reference sequence). The CDR3 is made up of 14 amino acids. The CDR3 sequence: CASSLGGTQETQYF. CDR3 sequence (DNA): TGTGCCAGCAGCTTAGGGGGGACACAAGAGACCCAGTACTTC.

The gene calls are TRBV29-1 and TRBJ2-1, with TRBD2 matching over 10 bases. Germline lookup yields CDR1 SQVTM and CDR2 ANQGSEA. This CDR3 has 15 amino acids. The J segment lost 8 bases and the V segment lost 7 bases, leaving 14 bases of the junction unmatched. The CDR3 is CSALLLAGPGDEQFF. In DNA, the CDR3 is TGCAGCGCCCTCCTACTAGCGGGGCCTGGCGATGAGCAGTTCTTC.

The rearrangement links TRBV27 to TRBJ1-1; TRBD1 might be the D (6 bases). Germline CDR1 MNHEY, CDR2 SMNVEV (reference sequence). The CDR3 contains 14 residues. With 3 bases removed from V and 4 bases from J, the gap between germline ends came to 12 bases. CDR3 coding DNA: TGTGCCAGCAGTTTCGGTGGGGGCAGCACTGAAGCTTTCTTT. As protein: CASSFGGGSTEAFF.